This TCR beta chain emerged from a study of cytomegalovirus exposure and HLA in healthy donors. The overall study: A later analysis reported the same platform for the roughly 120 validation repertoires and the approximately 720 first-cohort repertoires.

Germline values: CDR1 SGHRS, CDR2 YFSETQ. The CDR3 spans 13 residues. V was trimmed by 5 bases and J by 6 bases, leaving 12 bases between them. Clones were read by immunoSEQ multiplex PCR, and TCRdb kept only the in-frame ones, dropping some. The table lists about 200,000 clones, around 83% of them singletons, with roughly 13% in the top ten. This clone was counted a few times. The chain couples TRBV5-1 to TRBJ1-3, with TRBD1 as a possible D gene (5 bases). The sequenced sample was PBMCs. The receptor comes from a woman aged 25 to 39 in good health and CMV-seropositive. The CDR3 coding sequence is TGCGCCAGCAGTTCAGGGCGTTCAAACACCATATATTTT. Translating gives CASSSGRSNTIYF.